A single sample is the source of the 25 T cell receptor beta chains below, sequenced in a study of T cells after yellow fever vaccination. TCRdb re-called the 5' RACE reads with MiXCR, one entry per CDR3 protein. The sample shows some 320,000 distinct CDR3 sequences, around a tenth of them seen only once. Source: CD4+ T cells sorted from PBMCs, taken 45 days after the yellow fever booster vaccination. Receptors originate from a man between 18 and 29 years old who received the YFV17D yellow fever vaccine.

This clonotype came up a few times. The gene calls are TRBV6-2 or TRBV6-3 and TRBJ2-1; 8 nucleotides match TRBD1. Germline-derived CDR1 and CDR2 are MNHEY and SVGEGT. V was pared by 2 bases and J by 4 bases, with 4 bases of the junction left unmatched. This CDR3 spans 15 amino acids. CDR3 nucleotide sequence: TGTGCCAGCAGTTACGGGACAGGAGGTTACAATGAGCAGTTCTTC. Translating gives CASSYGTGGYNEQFF.

This clonotype was found a few times. V usage is TRBV2 and J usage is TRBJ2-3, with 9 bases lining up with TRBD1. CDR1 SNHLY and CDR2 FYNNEI come from the germline V gene. With 4 bases clipped from V and 10 bases from J, the junction kept 12 bases outside the gene matches. CDR3 length: 15 residues. As DNA, the CDR3 is TGTGCCAGCAGTGGGGACGACAGGGGGGCCGATCCGCAGTATTTT. Translation: CASSGDDRGADPQYF.

The V call is TRBV6-1, the J call TRBJ1-2; D ambiguous. V dropped 1 base and J dropped 8 bases, with 11 bases sitting between them. The CDR3 has 13 amino acids. Germline CDR1 MNHNS, CDR2 SASEGT. CDR3 DNA sequence: TGTGCCAGCAGTGAAGATAGGGTCGGGGGCTACACCTTC. Its translation is CASSEDRVGGYTF.

This clonotype was detected many times. The chain couples TRBV6-6 to TRBJ1-3, with TRBD1 matching over 7 bases. Unmatched junction bases numbered 10, after V lost 2 bases and J lost 3 bases. The V gene's germline CDR1 is MNHNY and CDR2 SVGAGI (reference sequence). The CDR3 sequence is 17 residues long. The CDR3 reads CASSYTFSRTGGNTIYF. The CDR3 DNA reads TGTGCCAGCAGTTACACTTTTTCCCGGACAGGTGGAAACACCATATATTTT.

This clonotype came up a few times. V is TRBV9 and J is TRBJ2-2; 8 bases are shared with TRBD1. Germline-derived CDR1 and CDR2 are SGDLS and YYNGEE. V shed 3 bases, J shed 6 bases, and the junction held 10 bases outside the gene matches. This CDR3 region has 16 residues. This CDR3 is CASSGTGPWSPGELFF. For the CDR3, the DNA is TGTGCCAGCAGCGGGACAGGGCCCTGGAGCCCCGGGGAGCTGTTTTTT.

The gene calls are TRBV5-1 and TRBJ2-3; TRBD2 is a possible D gene (5 bases). The V and J ends lost 3 bases and 1 base respectively, with 12 bases between them. There are 15 residues in the CDR3. The V gene's germline CDR1 is SGHRS and CDR2 YFSETQ. CDR3 in amino acids: CASSSLEGGTDTQYF. Written as DNA, the CDR3 is TGCGCCAGCAGCTCCCTTGAGGGAGGCACAGATACGCAGTATTTT. Combining the CDR3 with reference TRBV5-1 and TRBJ2-3 gives the whole variable domain KAGVTQTPRYLIKTRGQQVTLSCSPISGHRSVSWYQQTPGQGLQFLFEYFSETQRNKGNFPGRFSGRQFSNSRSEMNVSTLELGDSALYLCASSSLEGGTDTQYFGPGTRLTVL.

This clonotype was seen at least ten times. The chain has TRBV16 and TRBJ2-5, with D maybe TRBD1 (6 bases). Germline V gene sequence: CDR1 KGHSY, CDR2 FQNENV. V was cut by 5 bases and J by 5 bases, with 12 bases left in between. CDR3 length equals 13 residues. The CDR3, as DNA: TGTGCCAGCAGCACGCAGGGGTCGGAGACCCAGTACTTC. Amino acids: CASSTQGSETQYF.

The sample holds a few counts of this clonotype. The genes are TRBV7-9 and TRBJ2-1; D gene uncertain. The V gene's germline CDR1 is SEHNR and CDR2 FQNEAQ (reference sequence). The V end was cut by 10 bases, the J end by 8 bases, with 9 bases between. The CDR3 has 10 amino acids. CDR3 sequence (DNA): TGTGCCACCGGGTCCTATGAGCAGTTCTTC. This gives the protein CATGSYEQFF.

This chain joins TRBV5-6 and TRBJ1-2; D possibly corresponds to TRBD1 (6 bases). The CDR3 runs 14 residues. Trimming removed 5 bases at V and 4 bases at J, with 15 bases between. CDR1 is SGHDT and CDR2 is YYEEEE in the germline V gene. CDR3 nucleotide sequence: TGTGCCAGCAGTTCTCCTACAGGGTCCTATGGCTACACCTTC. This encodes CASSSPTGSYGYTF.

V is TRBV10-3 and J is TRBJ2-7; 10 bases align to TRBD2. Germline V gene lookup returns CDR1 ENHRY and CDR2 SYGVKD. The CDR3 has 14 residues. V trimming: 8 bases; J trimming: 7 bases; junction bases outside the gene matches: 11. This chain's CDR3 is CAIGASGGAREQYF. The CDR3 coding sequence is TGTGCCATCGGAGCCAGCGGGGGGGCGAGAGAGCAGTACTTC.

The rearrangement joins TRBV9 to TRBJ2-3, with D tentatively TRBD2 (6 bases). The CDR3 is 14 amino acids. Germline-derived CDR1 and CDR2 are SGDLS and YYNGEE. V was clipped by 4 bases and J by 2 bases, with 11 bases between them. The CDR3 protein is CASSRDFYTDTQYF. DNA for the CDR3: TGTGCCAGCAGCCGGGACTTCTACACAGATACGCAGTATTTT.

This clonotype was seen repeatedly, ten times or more. V and J are TRBV20-1 and TRBJ2-2, with 11 nucleotides matching TRBD2. This CDR3 contains 16 residues. In germline, CDR1 is DFQATT, CDR2 SNEGSKA (reference sequence). V lost 1 base to trimming and J lost 2 bases; unmatched junction nucleotides: 3. In DNA, the CDR3 is TGCAGTGCTAGAGTCGGGACTAGCGGAAACACCGGGGAGCTGTTTTTT. This codes for CSARVGTSGNTGELFF.

This clonotype came up a few times. The chain combines TRBV12-3 or TRBV12-4 with TRBJ1-4; TRBD1 is a possible D gene (5 bases). The CDR3 is made up of 17 amino acids. V lost 3 bases and J 0 bases, leaving 14 bases between the germline ends. CDR3 sequence (DNA): TGTGCCAGCAGTTTCGGGGTAGCAGGGCCAACTAATGAAAAACTGTTTTTT. Translation: CASSFGVAGPTNEKLFF.

This clonotype showed up just a few times. The chain uses TRBV9 and TRBJ1-6; D remains ambiguous. The CDR3 contains 17 residues. V was clipped by 0 bases and J by 10 bases, with 20 bases between them. Germline V CDR1 and CDR2: SGDLS, YYNGEE. The CDR3 sequence: CASSVAPRPGWESPLHF. CDR3 in DNA: TGTGCCAGCAGCGTAGCTCCCCGGCCAGGTTGGGAATCACCCCTCCACTTT.

This clonotype was detected a few times. One junction end disagrees with the germline gene, perhaps due to a read error. V is TRBV11-2 and J is TRBJ2-2, with 12 bases aligning to TRBD2. Germline V gene lookup returns CDR1 SGHAT and CDR2 FQNNGV. The CDR3 runs to 18 residues. The CDR3 nucleotides are TGTGACAGCAGCTTAGACGTTGGACTAGCGGGGACCACCGGGGAGCTGTTTTTT. This sequence encodes CDSSLDVGLAGTTGELFF.

This clonotype occurred many times. The rearrangement uses TRBV27 and TRBJ2-1; D is perhaps TRBD2 (7 bases). Trimming shortened V by 4 bases and J by 5 bases, and 15 bases separated the two germline ends. This CDR3 region has 15 residues. Germline CDR1 is MNHEY and CDR2 is SMNVEV (reference sequence). The CDR3 sequence: CASSSAAGANNEQFF. CDR3 sequence (DNA): TGTGCCAGCAGTTCTGCCGCGGGGGCGAACAATGAGCAGTTCTTC.

This clonotype appeared a few times. This chain uses TRBV9 with TRBJ2-7, with a weak D call TRBD1 (6 bases). The V gene lost 2 bases and the J gene lost 2 bases, with 14 bases spanning the gap. This CDR3 contains 15 residues. Germline V gene lookup returns CDR1 SGDLS and CDR2 YYNGEE. The CDR3 here is CASSVSGGPPYEQYF. CDR3 coding DNA: TGTGCCAGCAGCGTTAGTGGGGGCCCCCCCTACGAGCAGTACTTC.

The rearrangement uses TRBV18 and TRBJ2-6, with 7 bases fitting TRBD2. CDR1 is KGHSH and CDR2 is LQKENI in the germline V gene. V dropped 3 bases and J dropped 0; count of bases not matched to a gene: 8. The CDR3 spans 18 residues. CDR3 coding DNA: TGTGCCAGCTCACCCGGGAGGCGGATTGACTCTGGGGCCAACGTCCTGACTTTC. Translating it yields CASSPGRRIDSGANVLTF.

The J gene is TRBJ2-5, the V gene TRBV6-5; TRBD2 might be the D (6 bases). V was pared by 5 bases and J by 5 bases, with 18 bases between. The CDR3 is 15 amino acids. Germline values: CDR1 MNHEY, CDR2 SVGAGI. In DNA, the CDR3 is TGTGCCAGCAGTAGACAGCGGGCCGTAAAGGAGACCCAGTACTTC. Translating gives CASSRQRAVKETQYF.

A few counts support this clonotype. The chain joins TRBV9 to TRBJ1-4; D gene unclear. The V and J ends lost 7 bases and 3 bases respectively, with 16 bases between them. In germline, CDR1 is SGDLS, CDR2 YYNGEE. The length of the CDR3 is 15 residues. In DNA form, the CDR3 reads TGTGCCAGCGCCCGCCGAACAGACGCTAATGAAAAACTGTTTTTT. Residues: CASARRTDANEKLFF.

The table lists this clonotype with many counts. This chain connects TRBV5-1 to TRBJ2-7; no definite D call. Germline lookup yields CDR1 SGHRS and CDR2 YFSETQ. Trimming shortened V by 0 bases and J by 2 bases, and 9 bases separated the two germline ends. The CDR3 is made up of 14 amino acids. This chain's CDR3 is CASSLAPSTYEQYV. The CDR3 DNA is TGCGCCAGCAGCTTGGCCCCCTCGACCTACGAGCAGTACGTC.

There are many counts of this clonotype. This chain uses TRBV4-1 with TRBJ1-1; no definite D call. The V gene lost 0 bases and the J gene lost 1 base, with 18 bases spanning the gap. The CDR3 is made up of 18 amino acids. Germline CDR1 MGHRA, CDR2 YSYEKL. This CDR3 is CASSQEELAGLRNTEAFF. The CDR3 DNA is TGCGCCAGCAGCCAAGAAGAGTTGGCCGGGCTCCGGAACACTGAAGCTTTCTTT.

The table lists this clonotype with a few counts. Germline and junction disagree at one end, which may indicate a read error. The chain has TRBV5-6 and TRBJ1-2, with 8 bases matching TRBD1. The germline V gene has CDR1 SGHDT and CDR2 YYEEEE. This CDR3 has 15 amino acids. CDR3 sequence (DNA): TGTGCCTGCAGGGACAGGCGGACGACTAACTATGGCTACACCTTC. Translating gives CACRDRRTTNYGYTF.

The rearrangement links TRBV2 to TRBJ1-1; D is uncertain. This CDR3 contains 12 residues. V lost 10 bases and J 1 base, leaving 10 bases between the germline ends. Germline CDR1 reads SNHLY; CDR2 reads FYNNEI. This chain's CDR3 is CATSLGNTEAFF. The CDR3 DNA is TGTGCCACCTCATTGGGGAACACTGAAGCTTTCTTT.

The sample holds a few counts of this clonotype. CDR3 amino acids: CASSPHSLEETQYF. CDR3 sequence (DNA): TGTGCCAGCAGCCCACATTCCCTGGAAGAGACCCAGTACTTC. The gene calls are TRBV3-1 and TRBJ2-5; D not resolved. The germline CDR1 and CDR2 sequences are LGHDT and YNNKEL (reference sequence). V was trimmed by 4 bases and J by 3 bases, leaving 12 bases between them. CDR3 length: 14 residues.